The 20 T cell receptor beta chains listed next were all sequenced from one sample in a study of shared clonotypes between healthy human individuals. Sequencing used immunoSEQ multiplex PCR; TCRdb keeps in-frame clones, though not all of them. The table includes more than 550,000 clones, about two thirds detected once. The sample consisted of memory CD4+ T cells sorted from blood. The subset denotes: CD45RA-negative fraction. The receptors were gathered from a woman aged 25 to 39 in good health.

This clone was observed at least ten times. This chain uses TRBV6-5 with TRBJ2-1; D is possibly TRBD1 (5 bases). Deletions cut 5 bases from V and 4 bases from J, with 15 bases between. Germline CDR1 MNHEY, CDR2 SVGAGI. The CDR3 length is 15 residues. CDR3 bases: TGTGCCAGCAGTCCCGGACACCGAATGTACAATGAGCAGTTCTTC. This gives the protein CASSPGHRMYNEQFF.

The chain joins TRBV6-5 to TRBJ2-7; D is unresolved. Germline V gene data show CDR1 as MNHEY and CDR2 as SVGAGI. V lost 0 bases to trimming and J lost 1 base, with 10 bases between them. The CDR3 runs 15 residues. CDR3 in amino acids: CASSYSTAESYEQYF. The CDR3 coding sequence is TGTGCCAGCAGTTACTCGACGGCGGAATCCTACGAGCAGTACTTC.

In this sample, this clone turned up once. The V gene is TRBV6-5, the J gene TRBJ1-2, with a weak D call TRBD1 (6 bases). Germline CDR1 MNHEY, CDR2 SVGAGI. This CDR3 is 16 amino acids long. V lost 0 bases and J 4 bases, leaving 15 bases between the germline ends. The CDR3 sequence: CASSYSGGRDAYGYTF. Written as DNA, the CDR3 is TGTGCCAGCAGTTACTCTGGGGGGCGGGATGCCTATGGCTACACCTTC.

A single count supports this clone. The chain combines TRBV10-1 with TRBJ2-3; D unresolved. With 1 base removed from V and 2 bases from J, the gap between germline ends came to 4 bases. In germline, CDR1 is WNHNN, CDR2 SYGVQD (reference sequence). This CDR3 is 13 amino acids long. CDR3 in DNA: TGCGCCAGCAGTGAGTACCTCACAGATACGCAGTATTTT. It yields the protein CASSEYLTDTQYF.

This clone was observed once. This sequence joins TRBV11-2 and TRBJ2-7, with D possibly TRBD2 on 6 matching bases. The CDR3 runs 16 residues. The germline gives CDR1 SGHAT, CDR2 FQNNGV. V was cut by 5 bases and J by 0 bases, with 17 bases left in between. CDR3 amino acids: CASSPGTFLSSYEQYF. CDR3 DNA sequence: TGTGCCAGCAGCCCCGGGACTTTTCTCAGCTCCTACGAGCAGTACTTC.

This chain links TRBV6-1 with TRBJ2-1; 9 nucleotides agree with TRBD2. Germline trimming cut 4 bases from V and 5 bases from J; bases unmatched to any gene: 6. This CDR3 region has 15 residues. Germline values: CDR1 MNHNS, CDR2 SASEGT. The CDR3: CASSVSTSGNNEQFF. In DNA form, the CDR3 reads TGTGCCAGCAGTGTATCGACTAGCGGAAACAATGAGCAGTTCTTC.

This clone came up once. The genes are TRBV6-1 and TRBJ1-1; 8 nucleotides agree with TRBD1. V dropped 4 bases and J dropped 6; count of bases not matched to a gene: 10. In germline, CDR1 is MNHNS, CDR2 SASEGT. This CDR3 comprises 15 residues. This CDR3 reads CASSAATGEGAEAFF. The CDR3 DNA reads TGTGCCAGCAGTGCGGCGACAGGGGAGGGAGCTGAAGCTTTCTTT.

V gene TRBV10-3 combines with J gene TRBJ1-1; D gene unclear. CDR1 is ENHRY, CDR2 SYGVKD, per germline. V was trimmed by 0 bases and J by 0 bases, leaving 5 bases between them. CDR3 length: 14 residues. CDR3 sequence (DNA): TGTGCCATCAGTGAGTCGGCATTGAACACTGAAGCTTTCTTT. Residues: CAISESALNTEAFF.

The rearrangement uses TRBV5-1 and TRBJ2-7, with 8 bases fitting TRBD2. This CDR3 spans 14 amino acids. Trimming cost V 3 bases and J 5 bases; bases outside gene matches: 7. From germline, CDR1 is SGHRS and CDR2 YFSETQ. CDR3 sequence (DNA): TGCGCCAGCAGCTCCACGGGAGGGCCTGACGAGCAGTACTTC. The encoded protein is CASSSTGGPDEQYF.

The chain is built from TRBV6-1 and TRBJ2-1; the match to TRBD1 covers 7 bases. The CDR3 is 14 amino acids. The J segment lost 6 bases and the V segment lost 6 bases, leaving 8 bases of the junction unmatched. Germline V gene lookup returns CDR1 MNHNS and CDR2 SASEGT. CDR3 in DNA: TGTGCCAGCAGGACTTGGGGACAGACCAATGAGCAGTTCTTC. This encodes CASRTWGQTNEQFF.

The V gene is TRBV2, the J gene TRBJ2-2; possibly TRBD1 for D (7 bases). The CDR3 runs 15 residues. The V end was cut by 7 bases, the J end by 4 bases, with 16 bases between. CDR1 and CDR2 from the germline V gene are SNHLY and FYNNEI. CDR3 protein: CASTTQGGGTGELFF. Here the CDR3 DNA reads TGTGCCAGCACCACCCAGGGGGGTGGCACCGGGGAGCTGTTTTTT.

The chain couples TRBV4-1 to TRBJ2-1; 10 bases match TRBD2. The germline CDR1 and CDR2 sequences are MGHRA and YSYEKL. The J segment lost 10 bases and the V segment lost 4 bases, leaving 10 bases of the junction unmatched. This CDR3 is built from 15 residues. The CDR3 coding sequence is TGCGCCAGCAGCCCGCGAGAGCGGGAGGGCCGGGAGCAGTTCTTC. This codes for CASSPREREGREQFF.

This chain uses TRBV30 with TRBJ2-1, with unresolved D. V lost 2 bases, J lost 8 bases, and 16 bases lay in between. The CDR3 has 14 amino acids. Germline CDR1 is GTSNPN and CDR2 is SVGIG (reference sequence). The CDR3 DNA sequence: TGTGCCTGGAGTACCCCCGGGTCTACGGATGAGCAGTTCTTC. This translates into CAWSTPGSTDEQFF. Filled out from reference TRBV30 and TRBJ2-1, the complete variable domain reads SQTIHQWPATLVQPVGSPLSLECTVEGTSNPNLYWYRQAAGRGLQLLFYSVGIGQISSEVPQNLSASRPQDRQFILSSKKLLLSDSGFYLCAWSTPGSTDEQFFGPGTRLTVL.

Many counts were recorded for this clone. The chain joins TRBV11-1 to TRBJ2-7; D call uncertain. Per germline, CDR1 SGHAT and CDR2 FQDESV (reference sequence). CDR3 size: 13 residues. V gave up 3 bases and J gave up 3 bases, with 9 bases separating them. The CDR3 spells CASSFYSSYEQYF. The CDR3 region has the DNA TGTGCCAGCAGCTTTTACAGTAGCTACGAGCAGTACTTC.

The chain employs TRBV5-1 and TRBJ2-1; D gene ambiguous. CDR1 is SGHRS and CDR2 is YFSETQ in the germline V gene. CDR3 length: 11 residues. Trimming removed 2 bases at V and 6 bases at J, with 3 bases between. The CDR3: CASSFGNEQFF. The CDR3 DNA follows: TGCGCCAGCAGCTTTGGCAATGAGCAGTTCTTC.

This clone has just a few counts. The rearrangement uses TRBV6-1 and TRBJ2-7, with 7 nucleotides matching TRBD1. J lost 4 bases, V lost 6 bases, and 6 bases had no gene match. Germline CDR1 and CDR2: MNHNS and SASEGT. This CDR3 region has 13 residues. The CDR3 DNA follows: TGTGCCAGCAGGGGGGACAGAGCATACGAGCAGTACTTC. It translates to CASRGDRAYEQYF.

A remark on this clone: A read error may be the cause here, since a much bigger clone is one base away. The V gene is TRBV28, the J gene TRBJ2-1; D is unresolved. The ends were cut back, 6 bases at V and 4 bases at J, with 4 bases in the middle. This CDR3 is 11 amino acids long. Germline CDR1 is MDHEN and CDR2 is SYDVKM. Here the CDR3 reads CASRQYNEQFF. The DNA for the CDR3 is TGTGCCAGCAGACAGTACAATGAGCAGTTCTTC.

The rearrangement uses TRBV15 and TRBJ2-5; D call uncertain. Germline V gives CDR1 LNHNV, CDR2 YYDKDF (reference sequence). Trimming pared 1 base from V and 2 bases from J, leaving 11 bases between. The CDR3 is 15 amino acids. CDR3 in amino acids: CATSRVLDKQETQYF. The CDR3 DNA reads as TGTGCCACCAGCAGAGTACTTGACAAGCAAGAGACCCAGTACTTC.

The CDR3 region is CASSQSKGSSGNTIYF. The CDR3 DNA reads TGTGCCAGCAGCCAATCAAAGGGCAGCTCTGGAAACACCATATATTTT. The V call is TRBV14, the J call TRBJ1-3; D is unresolved. The CDR3 loop spans 16 amino acids. V was clipped by 2 bases and J by 0 bases, with 11 bases between them. Germline loops: CDR1 SGHDN, CDR2 FVKESK.

The chain combines TRBV6-5 with TRBJ2-5; 12 bases agree with TRBD1. The germline gives CDR1 MNHEY, CDR2 SVGAGI. The V segment lost 6 bases and the J segment 2 bases; nucleotides outside the gene matches: 4. CDR3 length: 15 amino acids. The CDR3 bases are TGTGCCAGCAGCGGGGACAGGGGGCGACAAGAGACCCAGTACTTC. Protein sequence: CASSGDRGRQETQYF.